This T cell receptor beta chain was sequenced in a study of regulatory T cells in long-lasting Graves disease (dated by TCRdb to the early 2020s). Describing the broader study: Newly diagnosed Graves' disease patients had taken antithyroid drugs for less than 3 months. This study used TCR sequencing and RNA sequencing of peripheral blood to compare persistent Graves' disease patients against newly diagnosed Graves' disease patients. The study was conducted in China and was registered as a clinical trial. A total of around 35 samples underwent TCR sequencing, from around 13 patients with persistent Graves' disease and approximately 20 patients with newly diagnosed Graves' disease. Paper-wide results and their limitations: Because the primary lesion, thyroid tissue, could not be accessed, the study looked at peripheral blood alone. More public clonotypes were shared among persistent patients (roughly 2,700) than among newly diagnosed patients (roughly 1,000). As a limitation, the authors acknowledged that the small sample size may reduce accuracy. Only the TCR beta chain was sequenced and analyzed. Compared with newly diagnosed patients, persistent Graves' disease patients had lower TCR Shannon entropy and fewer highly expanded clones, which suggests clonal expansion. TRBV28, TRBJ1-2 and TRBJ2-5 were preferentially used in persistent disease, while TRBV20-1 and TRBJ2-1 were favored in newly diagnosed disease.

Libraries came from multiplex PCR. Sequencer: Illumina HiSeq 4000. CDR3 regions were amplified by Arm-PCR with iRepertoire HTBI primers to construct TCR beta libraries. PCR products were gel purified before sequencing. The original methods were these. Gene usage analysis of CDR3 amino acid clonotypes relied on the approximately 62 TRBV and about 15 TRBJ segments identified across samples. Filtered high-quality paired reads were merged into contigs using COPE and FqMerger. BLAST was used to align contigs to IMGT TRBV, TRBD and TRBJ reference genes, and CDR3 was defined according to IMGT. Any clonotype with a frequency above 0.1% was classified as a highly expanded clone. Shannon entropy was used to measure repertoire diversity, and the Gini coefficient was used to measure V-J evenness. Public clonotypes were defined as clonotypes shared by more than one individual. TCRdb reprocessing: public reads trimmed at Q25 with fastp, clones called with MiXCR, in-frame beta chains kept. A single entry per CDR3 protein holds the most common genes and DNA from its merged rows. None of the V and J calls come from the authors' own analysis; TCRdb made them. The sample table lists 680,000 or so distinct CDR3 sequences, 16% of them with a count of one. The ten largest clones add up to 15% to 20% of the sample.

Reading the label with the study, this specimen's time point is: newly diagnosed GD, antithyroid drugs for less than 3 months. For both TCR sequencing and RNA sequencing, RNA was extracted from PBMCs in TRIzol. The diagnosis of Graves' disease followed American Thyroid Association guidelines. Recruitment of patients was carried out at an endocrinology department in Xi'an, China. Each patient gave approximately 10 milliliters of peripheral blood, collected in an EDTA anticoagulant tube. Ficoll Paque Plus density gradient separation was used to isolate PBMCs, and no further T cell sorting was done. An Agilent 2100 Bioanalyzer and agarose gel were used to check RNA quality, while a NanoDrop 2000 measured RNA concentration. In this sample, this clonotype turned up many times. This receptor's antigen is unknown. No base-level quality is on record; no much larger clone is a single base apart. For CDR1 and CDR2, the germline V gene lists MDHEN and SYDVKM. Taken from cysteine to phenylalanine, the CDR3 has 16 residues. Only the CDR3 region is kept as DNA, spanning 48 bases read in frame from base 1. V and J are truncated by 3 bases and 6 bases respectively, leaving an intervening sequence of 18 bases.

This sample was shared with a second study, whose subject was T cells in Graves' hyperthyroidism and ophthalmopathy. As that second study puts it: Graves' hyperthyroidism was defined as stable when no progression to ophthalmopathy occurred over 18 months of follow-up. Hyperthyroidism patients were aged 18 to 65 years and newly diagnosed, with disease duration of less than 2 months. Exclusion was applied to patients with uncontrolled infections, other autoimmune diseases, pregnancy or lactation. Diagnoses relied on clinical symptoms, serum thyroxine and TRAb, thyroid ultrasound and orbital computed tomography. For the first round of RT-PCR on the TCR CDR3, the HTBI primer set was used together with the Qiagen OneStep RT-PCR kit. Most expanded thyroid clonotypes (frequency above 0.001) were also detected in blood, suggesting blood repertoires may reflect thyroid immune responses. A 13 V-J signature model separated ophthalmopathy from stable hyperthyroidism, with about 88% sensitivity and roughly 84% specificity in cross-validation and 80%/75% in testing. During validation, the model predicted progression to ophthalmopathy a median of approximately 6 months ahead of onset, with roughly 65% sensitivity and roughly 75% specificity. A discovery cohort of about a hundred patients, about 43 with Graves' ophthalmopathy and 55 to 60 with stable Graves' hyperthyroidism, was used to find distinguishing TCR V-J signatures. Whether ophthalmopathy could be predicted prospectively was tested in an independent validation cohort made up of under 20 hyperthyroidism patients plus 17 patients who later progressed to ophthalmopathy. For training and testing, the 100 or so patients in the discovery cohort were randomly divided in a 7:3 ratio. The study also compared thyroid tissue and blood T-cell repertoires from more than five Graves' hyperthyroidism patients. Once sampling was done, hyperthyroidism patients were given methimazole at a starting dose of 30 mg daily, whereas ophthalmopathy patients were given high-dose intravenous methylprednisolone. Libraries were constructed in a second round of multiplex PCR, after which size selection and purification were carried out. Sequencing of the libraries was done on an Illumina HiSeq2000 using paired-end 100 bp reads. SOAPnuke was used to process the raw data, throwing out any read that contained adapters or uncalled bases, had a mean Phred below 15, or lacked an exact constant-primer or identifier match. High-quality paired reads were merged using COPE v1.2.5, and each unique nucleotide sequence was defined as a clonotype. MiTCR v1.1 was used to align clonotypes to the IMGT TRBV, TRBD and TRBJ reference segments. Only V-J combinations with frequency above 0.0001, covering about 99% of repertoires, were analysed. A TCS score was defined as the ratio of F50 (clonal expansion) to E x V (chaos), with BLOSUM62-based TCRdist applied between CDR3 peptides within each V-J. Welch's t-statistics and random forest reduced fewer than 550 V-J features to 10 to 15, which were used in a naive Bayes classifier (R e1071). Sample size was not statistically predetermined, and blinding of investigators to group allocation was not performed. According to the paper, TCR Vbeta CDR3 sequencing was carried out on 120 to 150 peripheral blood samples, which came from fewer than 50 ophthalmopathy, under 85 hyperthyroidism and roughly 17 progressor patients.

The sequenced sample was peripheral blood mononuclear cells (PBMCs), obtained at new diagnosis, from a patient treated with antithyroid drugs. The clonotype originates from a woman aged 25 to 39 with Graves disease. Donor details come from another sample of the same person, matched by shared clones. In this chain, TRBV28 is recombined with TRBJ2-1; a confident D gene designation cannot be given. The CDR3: CASSFWNTGPSNEQFF. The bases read TGTGCCAGCAGTTTCTGGAATACCGGACCGAGCAATGAGCAGTTCTTC.